The entry below describes one TCR beta chain. The sample carries other DNA sequences with the same CDR3. This sample stems from a study of blood T cell repertoires in COVID-19. On the study more broadly: In each case, the material was cDNA or gDNA derived from T cells, B-cell-depleted T cells, or PBMCs.

The repertoire was sequenced with immunoSEQ multiplex PCR; TCRdb's copy has only in-frame clones and lacks some. The repertoire holds approximately 290,000 clones, with roughly 84% as singletons. Per germline, CDR1 MDHEN and CDR2 SYDVKM. This CDR3 is 14 amino acids long. Unmatched junction bases numbered 2, after V lost 3 bases and J lost 3 bases. Seattle's enrolled individuals joined amid active infection and were then monitored longitudinally. V usage is TRBV28 and J usage is TRBJ2-3; 8 bases agree with TRBD2. The sample comprised peripheral blood. The TCR was taken from a person between 65 and 80 years old with COVID-19, enrolled during active disease. The CDR3: CASSFVAGTDTQYF. The CDR3 region has the DNA TGTGCCAGCAGTTTTGTAGCGGGAACAGATACGCAGTATTTT.